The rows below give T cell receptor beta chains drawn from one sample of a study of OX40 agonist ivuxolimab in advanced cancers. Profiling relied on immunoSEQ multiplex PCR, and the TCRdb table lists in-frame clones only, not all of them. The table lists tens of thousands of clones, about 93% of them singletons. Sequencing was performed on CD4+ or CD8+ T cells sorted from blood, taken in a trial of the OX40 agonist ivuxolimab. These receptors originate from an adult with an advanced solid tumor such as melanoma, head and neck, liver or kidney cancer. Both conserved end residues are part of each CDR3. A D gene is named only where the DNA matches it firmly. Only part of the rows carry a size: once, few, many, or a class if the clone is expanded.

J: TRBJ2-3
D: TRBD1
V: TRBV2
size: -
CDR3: CASRGQPTDTQYF
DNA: TGTGCCAGCAGGGGACAGCCCACAGATACGCAGTATTTT

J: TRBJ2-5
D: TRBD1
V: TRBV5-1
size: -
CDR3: CASSSYRQGQGETQYF
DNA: TGCGCCAGCAGCTCATACCGACAGGGTCAGGGAGAGACCCAGTACTTC

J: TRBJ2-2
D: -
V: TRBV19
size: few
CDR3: CASSIMVGAIGELFF
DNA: TGTGCCAGTAGTATAATGGTAGGGGCAATCGGGGAGCTGTTTTTT

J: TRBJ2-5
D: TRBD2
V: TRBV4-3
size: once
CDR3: CASSQETSRGETQYF
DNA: TGCGCCAGCAGCCAAGAGACTAGCCGGGGAGAGACCCAGTACTTC

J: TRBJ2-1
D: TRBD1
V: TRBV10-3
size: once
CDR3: CAISEPGQGTPSEQFF
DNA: TGTGCCATCAGTGAACCGGGACAGGGGACCCCGAGTGAGCAGTTCTTC

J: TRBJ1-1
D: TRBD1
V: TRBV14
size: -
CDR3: CASSHGTGGTEAFF
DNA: TGTGCCAGCAGCCACGGGACAGGGGGCACTGAAGCTTTCTTT

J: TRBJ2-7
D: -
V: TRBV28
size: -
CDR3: CASSGSMALREQYF
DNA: TGTGCCAGCAGCGGATCTATGGCACTACGAGAGCAGTACTTC

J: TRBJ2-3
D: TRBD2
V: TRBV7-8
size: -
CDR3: CASSLTSGRGDTQYF
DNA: TGTGCCAGCAGCTTGACTAGCGGGAGAGGAGATACGCAGTATTTT

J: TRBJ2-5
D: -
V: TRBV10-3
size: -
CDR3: CAINTGDQETQYF
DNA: TGTGCCATCAATACGGGAGACCAAGAGACCCAGTACTTC

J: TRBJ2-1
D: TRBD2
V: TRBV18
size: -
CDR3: CASSPRTGGRTVYNEQFF
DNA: TGTGCCAGCTCACCTCGGACGGGGGGGAGGACCGTTTACAATGAGCAGTTCTTC

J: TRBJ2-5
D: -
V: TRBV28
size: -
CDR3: CASRLMETQYF
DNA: TGTGCCAGCAGATTGATGGAGACCCAGTACTTC

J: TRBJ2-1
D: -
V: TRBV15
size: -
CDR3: CATSRSSSYNEQFF
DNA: TGTGCCACCAGCAGATCGAGCTCCTACAATGAGCAGTTCTTC

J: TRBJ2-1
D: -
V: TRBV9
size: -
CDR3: CASSVEESYNEQFF
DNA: TGTGCCAGCAGCGTAGAGGAATCCTACAATGAGCAGTTCTTC

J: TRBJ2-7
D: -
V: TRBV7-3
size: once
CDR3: CASSAAPIEQYF
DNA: TGTGCCAGCAGCGCCGCCCCCATCGAGCAGTACTTC

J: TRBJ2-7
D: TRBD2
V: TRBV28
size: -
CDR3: CASSSVGGRAYEQYF
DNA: TGTGCCAGCAGTTCCGTCGGCGGGAGGGCCTACGAGCAGTACTTC

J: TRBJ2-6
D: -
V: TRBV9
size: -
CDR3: CASSVQVSGANVLTF
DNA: TGTGCCAGCAGCGTACAGGTGTCTGGGGCCAACGTCCTGACTTTC

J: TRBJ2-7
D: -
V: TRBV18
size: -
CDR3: CASSNRGGEQYF
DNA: TGTGCCAGCTCGAACAGGGGGGGCGAGCAGTACTTC

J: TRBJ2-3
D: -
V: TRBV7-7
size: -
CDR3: CASSLAWLPIDTQYF
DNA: TGTGCTAGCAGCTTAGCGTGGCTTCCGATAGATACGCAGTATTTT

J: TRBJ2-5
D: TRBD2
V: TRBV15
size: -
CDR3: CATSRGLAGEETQYF
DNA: TGTGCCACCAGCAGGGGACTAGCGGGCGAAGAGACCCAGTACTTC

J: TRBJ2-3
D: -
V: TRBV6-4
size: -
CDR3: CASSERAGNWADTQYF
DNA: TGTGCCAGCAGTGAAAGGGCGGGGAATTGGGCAGATACGCAGTATTTT

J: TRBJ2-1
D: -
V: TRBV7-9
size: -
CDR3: CASSSTQVGYNEQFF
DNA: TGTGCCAGCAGCTCCACCCAGGTTGGGTACAATGAGCAGTTCTTC

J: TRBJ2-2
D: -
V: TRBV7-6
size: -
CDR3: CASSAGQFAGELFF
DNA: TGTGCCAGCAGCGCGGGACAGTTCGCCGGGGAGCTGTTTTTT

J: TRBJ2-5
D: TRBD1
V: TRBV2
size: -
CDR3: CASRRTEGAETQYF
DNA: TGTGCCAGCAGACGAACCGAGGGGGCAGAGACCCAGTACTTC

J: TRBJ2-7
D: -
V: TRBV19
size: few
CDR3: CASSQGIPAYEQYF
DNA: TGTGCCAGCTCTCAGGGAATACCAGCCTACGAGCAGTACTTC

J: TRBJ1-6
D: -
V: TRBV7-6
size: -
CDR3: CASSSRIDNSPLHF
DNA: TGTGCCAGCAGCTCCCGGATTGATAATTCACCCCTCCACTTT

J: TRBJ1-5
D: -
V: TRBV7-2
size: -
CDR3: CASTRSGNQPQHF
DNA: TGTGCCAGTACCCGTTCGGGGAATCAGCCCCAGCATTTT

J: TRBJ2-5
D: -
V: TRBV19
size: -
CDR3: CASSPRDNRVQETQYF
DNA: TGTGCCAGTAGTCCGAGGGACAACCGGGTTCAAGAGACCCAGTACTTC

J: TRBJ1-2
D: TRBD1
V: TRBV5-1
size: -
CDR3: CASSLGVGTGNMGGYTF
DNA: TGCGCCAGCAGCTTGGGTGTTGGGACAGGGAATATGGGCGGCTACACCTTC

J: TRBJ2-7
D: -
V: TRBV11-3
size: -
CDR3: CASSLGRGSNEQYF
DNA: TGTGCCAGCAGCCTTGGCCGGGGATCGAACGAGCAGTACTTC